Listed below are T cell receptor beta chains from one sample, sequenced in a study of shared clonotypes between healthy human individuals. Profiled with immunoSEQ multiplex PCR; TCRdb holds only in-frame clones, not every one. The sample lists about 2 million clones; approximately 94% were seen once. Sequenced: naive CD8+ T cells sorted from blood. These receptors all come from a young man in good health. The CDR3 runs from the conserved cysteine through the conserved F or W. D genes are given only for firm matches. Only part of the rows carry a size: once, few, many, or a class if the clone is expanded.

>once|TRBJ2-5|TRBV28|NA
CATGTFEETQYF
TGTGCCACCGGGACGTTCGAAGAGACCCAGTACTTC
>NA|TRBJ2-1|TRBV1|NA
CTSSQDRWCRSYNEQFF
TGCACCAGCAGCCAAGACCGGTGGTGTCGCTCCTACAATGAGCAGTTCTTC
>NA|TRBJ2-3|TRBV4-3|TRBD2
CASSPVGSGSPTDTQYF
TGCGCCAGCAGCCCAGTGGGTAGCGGGAGTCCCACAGATACGCAGTATTTT
>NA|TRBJ2-5|TRBV7-6|TRBD2
CASSPGGGTFLQETQYF
TGTGCCAGCAGCCCCGGGGGGGGAACCTTTCTCCAAGAGACCCAGTACTTC
>once|TRBJ2-7|TRBV27|TRBD2
CASIAVGTSSEQYF
TGTGCCAGCATCGCGGTCGGGACTAGTAGCGAGCAGTACTTC
>NA|TRBJ2-3|TRBV7-8|TRBD2
CASTPGAGVTDTQYF
TGTGCCAGCACCCCCGGGGCGGGAGTCACAGATACGCAGTATTTT
>NA|TRBJ2-1|TRBV11-3|TRBD2
CASSLDSREGEQFF
TGTGCCAGCAGCTTAGATTCGAGGGAGGGTGAGCAGTTCTTC
>once|TRBJ2-7|TRBV5-1|NA
CASSFEAASYEQYF
TGCGCCAGCAGCTTCGAAGCAGCCTCCTACGAGCAGTACTTC
>NA|TRBJ2-3|TRBV6-5|TRBD2
CASMSGGTTDTQYF
TGTGCCAGCATGAGCGGGGGGACCACAGATACGCAGTATTTT
>once|TRBJ1-2|TRBV6-1|NA
CASSDHLDGYGYTF
TGTGCCAGCAGTGACCATCTGGACGGCTATGGCTACACCTTC
>NA|TRBJ2-2|TRBV7-9|NA
CASSESPGRNTGELFF
TGTGCCAGCAGCGAATCCCCGGGGAGGAACACCGGGGAGCTGTTTTTT
>NA|TRBJ2-1|TRBV6-5|NA
CASSPSGEIHEQFF
TGTGCCAGCAGTCCCTCGGGGGAGATCCATGAGCAGTTCTTC
>once|TRBJ2-1|TRBV21-1|NA
CASTNGETGWLGNEQFF
TGTGCCAGCACCAATGGGGAGACAGGGTGGCTGGGGAATGAGCAGTTCTTC
>NA|TRBJ2-7|TRBV4-1|NA
CASSQSSADRVYEQYF
TGCGCCAGCAGCCAATCATCGGCGGATAGGGTCTACGAGCAGTACTTC
>NA|TRBJ2-7|TRBV7-9|NA
CASSSSWDEQYF
TGTGCCAGCAGCTCCTCATGGGACGAGCAGTACTTC
>NA|TRBJ2-7|TRBV29-1|NA
CSVEVGHQYEQYF
TGCAGCGTTGAAGTAGGGCACCAATACGAGCAGTACTTC
>NA|TRBJ2-1|TRBV6-1|TRBD2
CASSDVVASGYNEQFF
TGTGCCAGCAGTGATGTCGTAGCTAGCGGCTACAATGAGCAGTTCTTC
>once|TRBJ1-2|TRBV4-3|NA
CASSPGTGPLNYGYTF
TGCGCCAGCAGCCCGGGGACGGGTCCCCTTAACTATGGCTACACCTTC
>NA|TRBJ1-2|TRBV11-2|TRBD1
CASSQTPGQGSLYGYTF
TGTGCCAGCAGTCAAACGCCGGGACAGGGTTCCCTCTATGGCTACACCTTC
>NA|TRBJ1-2|TRBV9|TRBD1
CASSLQGADDGYTF
TGTGCCAGCAGCTTACAGGGGGCTGATGATGGCTACACCTTC
>NA|TRBJ2-7|TRBV11-2|NA
CASSLDPVYEQYF
TGTGCCAGCAGCTTAGATCCCGTCTACGAGCAGTACTTC
>once|TRBJ2-7|TRBV11-2|NA
CASSYPLYEQYF
TGTGCCAGCAGCTACCCCCTCTACGAGCAGTACTTC
>NA|TRBJ2-1|TRBV2|TRBD2
CASSLLAGQYNEQFF
TGTGCCAGCAGCCTACTAGCGGGACAATACAATGAGCAGTTCTTC
>NA|TRBJ2-3|TRBV28|TRBD2
CASSWGTSGADTQYF
TGTGCCAGCAGTTGGGGGACTAGCGGGGCAGATACGCAGTATTTT
>NA|TRBJ2-3|TRBV28|NA
CASSFRTGGDTQYF
TGTGCCAGCAGTTTCAGGACAGGAGGGGATACGCAGTATTTT
>NA|TRBJ1-4|TRBV9|TRBD1
CASPPGGRPNEKLFF
TGTGCCAGCCCTCCAGGGGGGCGCCCTAATGAAAAACTGTTTTTT
>NA|TRBJ1-4|TRBV6-5|TRBD1
CASSGTGSDEKLFF
TGTGCCAGCAGTGGGACAGGATCGGATGAAAAACTGTTTTTT
>NA|TRBJ2-7|TRBV27|NA
CASSFERAHYEQYF
TGTGCCAGCAGTTTCGAGCGGGCCCACTACGAGCAGTACTTC
>NA|TRBJ2-1|TRBV19|TRBD2
CASSRLAGAYNEQFF
TGTGCCAGTAGTCGCTTAGCGGGGGCTTACAATGAGCAGTTCTTC
>NA|TRBJ2-4|TRBV4-1|NA
CASSQGGRIAKNIQYF
TGCGCCAGCAGCCAAGGGGGGAGAATAGCCAAAAACATTCAGTACTTC
>NA|TRBJ1-2|TRBV27|NA
CASSPFPRTDENYGYTF
TGTGCCAGCAGTCCCTTCCCGCGGACGGATGAGAACTATGGCTACACCTTC
>NA|TRBJ1-2|TRBV14|NA
CASSSTGLQPYGYTF
TGTGCCAGCAGCTCGACCGGGCTACAGCCCTATGGCTACACCTTC
>NA|TRBJ1-1|TRBV28|TRBD1
CASSQYRGRDTEAFF
TGTGCCAGCAGTCAATACAGGGGGAGGGACACTGAAGCTTTCTTT
>NA|TRBJ1-3|TRBV30|NA
CAWSLMAGNTIYF
TGTGCCTGGAGTCTTATGGCCGGAAACACCATATATTTT
>NA|TRBJ1-3|TRBV5-8|TRBD1
CASSSGTVGNTIYF
TGTGCCAGCAGCTCGGGGACAGTTGGAAACACCATATATTTT
>NA|TRBJ1-1|TRBV7-9|NA
CASSPPTEAFF
TGTGCCAGCAGTCCACCCACTGAAGCTTTCTTT
>NA|TRBJ2-2|TRBV12-2|NA
CASRSAGTSVGELFF
TGTGCAAGTCGCTCTGCCGGGACTAGCGTCGGGGAGCTGTTTTTT
>NA|TRBJ2-7|TRBV30|NA
CAWGDLYEQYF
TGTGCCTGGGGGGACCTCTACGAGCAGTACTTC
>NA|TRBJ2-7|TRBV9|TRBD2
CASSVGGLAYEQYF
TGTGCCAGCAGCGTAGGGGGACTAGCCTACGAGCAGTACTTC
>NA|TRBJ2-7|TRBV5-1|TRBD1
CASSFGTGVVEQYF
TGCGCCAGCAGCTTCGGGACAGGGGTAGTCGAGCAGTACTTC
>once|TRBJ1-1|TRBV10-2|TRBD1
CASSELGQGHPEAFF
TGCGCCAGCAGTGAGTTGGGACAGGGGCATCCTGAAGCTTTCTTT
>NA|TRBJ1-1|TRBV10-3|TRBD1
CAISEPWTGNEAFF
TGTGCCATCAGTGAACCCTGGACAGGGAATGAAGCTTTCTTT
>NA|TRBJ1-1|TRBV13|TRBD1
CASSHGQGNTEAFF
TGTGCCAGCAGTCACGGACAGGGCAACACTGAAGCTTTCTTT
>many|TRBJ2-3|TRBV7-9|NA
CASSFKGDTQYF
TGTGCCAGCAGCTTTAAGGGGGATACGCAGTATTTT